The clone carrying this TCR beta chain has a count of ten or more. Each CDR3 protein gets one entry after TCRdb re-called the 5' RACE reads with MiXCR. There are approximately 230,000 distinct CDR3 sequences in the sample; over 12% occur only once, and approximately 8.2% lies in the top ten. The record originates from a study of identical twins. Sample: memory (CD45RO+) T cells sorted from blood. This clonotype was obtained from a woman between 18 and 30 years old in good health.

CDR3 amino acids: CASSRGDRLAHEQYF. The CDR3 DNA sequence: TGTGCCAGCAGTCGAGGCGACAGGCTAGCCCACGAGCAGTACTTC. This chain connects TRBV11-1 to TRBJ2-7, with D tentatively TRBD1 (6 bases). This CDR3 has 15 residues. The germline V gene encodes CDR1 SGHAT and CDR2 FQDESV (reference sequence). Between the trimmed V and J ends, which lost 6 bases and 5 bases, there was a span of 20 bases.